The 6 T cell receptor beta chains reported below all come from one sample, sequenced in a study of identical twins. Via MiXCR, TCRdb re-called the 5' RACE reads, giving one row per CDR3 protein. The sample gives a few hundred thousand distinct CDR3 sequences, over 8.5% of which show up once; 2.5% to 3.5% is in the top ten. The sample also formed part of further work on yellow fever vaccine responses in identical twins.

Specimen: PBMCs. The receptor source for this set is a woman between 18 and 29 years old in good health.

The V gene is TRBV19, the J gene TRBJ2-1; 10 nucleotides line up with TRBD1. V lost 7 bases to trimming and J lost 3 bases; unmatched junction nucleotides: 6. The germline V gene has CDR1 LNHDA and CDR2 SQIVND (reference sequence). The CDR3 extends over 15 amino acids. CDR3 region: CASTSRTGGYNEQFF. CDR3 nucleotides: TGTGCCAGTACCTCCCGGACAGGGGGCTACAATGAGCAGTTCTTC.

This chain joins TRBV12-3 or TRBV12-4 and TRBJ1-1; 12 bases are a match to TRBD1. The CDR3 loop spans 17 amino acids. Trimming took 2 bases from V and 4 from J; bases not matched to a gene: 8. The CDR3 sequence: CASSLWGGGQGATEAFF. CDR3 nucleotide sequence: TGTGCCAGCAGTTTATGGGGGGGGGGACAGGGGGCCACTGAAGCTTTCTTT.

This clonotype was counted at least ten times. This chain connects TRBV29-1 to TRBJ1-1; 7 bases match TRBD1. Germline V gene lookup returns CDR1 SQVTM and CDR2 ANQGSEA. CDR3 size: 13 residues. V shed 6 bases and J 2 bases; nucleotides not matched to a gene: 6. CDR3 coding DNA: TGCAGCGTAGAGGACAGGCTTAACACTGAAGCTTTCTTT. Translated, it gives CSVEDRLNTEAFF.

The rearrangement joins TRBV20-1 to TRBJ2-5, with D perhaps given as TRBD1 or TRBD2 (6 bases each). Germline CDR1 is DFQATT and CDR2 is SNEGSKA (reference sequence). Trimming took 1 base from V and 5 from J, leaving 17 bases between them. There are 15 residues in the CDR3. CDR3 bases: TGCAGTGCTAGAGTGGGGGCGGGATTCGGGGAGACCCAGTACTTC. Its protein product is CSARVGAGFGETQYF.

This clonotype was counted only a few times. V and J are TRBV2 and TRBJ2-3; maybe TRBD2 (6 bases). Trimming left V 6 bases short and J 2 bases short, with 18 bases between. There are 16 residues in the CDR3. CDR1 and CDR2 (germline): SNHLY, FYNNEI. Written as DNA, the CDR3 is TGTGCCAGCAGAGAACCCGCGGCGGGAAACACAGATACGCAGTATTTT. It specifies CASREPAAGNTDTQYF.

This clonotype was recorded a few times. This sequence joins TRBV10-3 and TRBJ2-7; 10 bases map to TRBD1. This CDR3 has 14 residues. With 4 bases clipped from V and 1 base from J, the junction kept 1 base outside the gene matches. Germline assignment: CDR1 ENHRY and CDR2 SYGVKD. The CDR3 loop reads CAISGTGGSYEQYF. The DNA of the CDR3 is TGTGCCATCAGTGGGACAGGGGGGTCCTACGAGCAGTACTTC.